This TCR beta chain emerged from a study of OX40 agonist ivuxolimab in advanced cancers. In the study overall: Patients were treated with intravenous ivuxolimab, dosed at 0.01 to 10 mg/kg and infused every 2 weeks. Partial responses were achieved by three patients, one with hepatocellular carcinoma and two with cutaneous melanoma. Study observations and caveats: Clonal expansion was seen in CD4+ and CD8+ blood T cells by week 6 at 0.1 to 3.0 mg/kg. Certain nonresponders likewise exhibited a low normalized T-cell clonal expansion.

Of note for this clone: Antigen: not known.

CDR1 and CDR2 (germline): SGHRS, YFSETQ. CDR3 length equals 14 residues. V shed 2 bases, J shed 3 bases, and the junction held 4 bases outside the gene matches. Clones were read by immunoSEQ multiplex PCR, and TCRdb kept only the in-frame ones, dropping some. Seen here are under 70,000 clones, 75% to 90% observed once, and the top ten hold roughly 4%. Specimen: CD4+ or CD8+ T cells sorted from blood, collected in a trial of the OX40 agonist ivuxolimab. V and J are TRBV5-1 and TRBJ2-7, with TRBD2 matching 8 bases. The sequence derives from an adult with an advanced solid tumor such as melanoma, head and neck, liver or kidney cancer. The CDR3 protein is CASSLTSGYYEQYF. In nucleotides, the CDR3 is TGCGCCAGCAGCTTAACTAGCGGATACTACGAGCAGTACTTC.